These 17 T cell receptor beta chains were all obtained from the same sample, sequenced in a study of CD8+CD57+ T cells in acquired aplastic anemia listed by TCRdb under 2018. These reads were obtained on an Illumina HiSeq 2000. Profiling of TCR beta VDJ combinations and CDR3 sequences used genomic DNA as the template. TCRdb reprocessed the public reads (quality trimming at Q25 with fastp, clone calling with MiXCR) and kept in-frame beta chains. Here each entry gathers all rows of one CDR3 protein and keeps the most common genes and DNA. The sample contains about 420,000 distinct CDR3 sequences, 55% to 70% of them found a single time. Jointly, the top ten make up approximately 3.8% of the sample. Material: sorted CD4+, CD8+, or CD8+CD57+ T cells (not recorded which) from PBMCs. The source of these receptors is a human donor in good health, serving as a control.

This clonotype occurred many times. The gene calls are TRBV10-3 and TRBJ2-2, with no clear D. The CDR3 is made up of 12 amino acids. Trimming left V 5 bases short and J 5 bases short, with 6 bases between. The germline gives CDR1 ENHRY, CDR2 SYGVKD. The CDR3 here is CAISLQTGELFF. DNA for the CDR3: TGTGCCATCAGTCTACAGACCGGGGAGCTGTTTTTT.

This clonotype occurred many times. The J gene is TRBJ1-3, the V gene TRBV25-1; 7 positions match TRBD1. Germline lookup yields CDR1 MGHDK and CDR2 SYGVNS. With V trimmed by 6 bases and J by 4 bases, 3 bases remained unmatched. The CDR3 sequence is 13 residues long. CDR3 loop: CASSRGLGNTIYF. In DNA form, the CDR3 reads TGTGCCAGCAGCAGGGGGTTAGGAAACACCATATATTTT.

The chain recombines TRBV11-3 with TRBJ1-4; D may be TRBD1 (6 bases). Per the germline V gene, CDR1 is SGHNT and CDR2 is YENEEA. V was trimmed by 0 bases and J by 7 bases, leaving 15 bases between them. The CDR3 loop spans 16 amino acids. The DNA for the CDR3 is TGTGCCAGCAGCTTAGACGACAGGTCAGGGTTTGAAAAACTGTTTTTT. This translates into CASSLDDRSGFEKLFF.

J is TRBJ1-3 and V is TRBV10-2; D gene uncertain. The CDR3 has 14 residues. Germline CDR1 is WSHSY and CDR2 is SAAADI. The V end lost 9 bases, the J end lost 1 base, and 13 bases lay between the germline ends. The CDR3 coding sequence is TGCGCCAGTAGCCACGGGGATTCTGGAAACACCATATATTTT. This encodes CASSHGDSGNTIYF.

This clonotype was observed at least ten times. The chain combines TRBV5-8 with TRBJ1-2, with 7 bases matching TRBD1. Germline CDR1 and CDR2: SGHTS and YDEGEE. This CDR3 contains 15 residues. V was clipped by 0 bases and J by 0 bases; unmatched bases: 2. DNA for the CDR3: TGTGCCAGCAGCTTGGTCAGGGGGACTAACTATGGCTACACCTTC. It codes for CASSLVRGTNYGYTF.

Comments on this clonotype: A read error is possible here, since a much larger clone lies one base away. This chain joins TRBV5-4 and TRBJ1-1; no firm D call. The length of the CDR3 is 13 residues. From germline, CDR1 is SGHNT and CDR2 YYREEE (reference sequence). Trimming shortened V by 1 base and J by 6 bases, and 10 bases separated the two germline ends. The CDR3: CASSLRRVAEAFF. The CDR3 DNA follows: TGTGCCAGCAGCTTGCGGCGGGTGGCTGAAGCTTTCTTT.

This clonotype was observed at least ten times. The chain couples TRBV14 to TRBJ1-6, with 7 bases aligning to TRBD1. V lost 5 bases to trimming and J lost 10 bases; unmatched junction nucleotides: 8. The germline V gene has CDR1 SGHDN and CDR2 FVKESK. The CDR3 consists of 14 residues. CDR3 region: CASSYRGVGSPLHF. The CDR3 DNA is TGTGCCAGCAGCTACAGGGGAGTCGGGTCACCCCTCCACTTT.

As for this clonotype: This may arise from a read error, as a much more abundant clone is one base away. The chain employs TRBV30 and TRBJ1-4; D is uncertain. Trimming stripped 1 base from V and 11 bases from J, with 8 bases between. Germline CDR1 and CDR2: GTSNPN and SVGIG (reference sequence). CDR3 size: 11 residues. This CDR3 is CAWSGTQKLFF. The CDR3 DNA follows: TGTGCCTGGAGTGGTACACAGAAACTGTTTTTT.

As for this clonotype: At one end, the junction sequence differs from germline, possibly due to a read error. The chain links TRBV7-3 to TRBJ2-5; tentative D call: TRBD2 (7 bases). The germline gives CDR1 SGHTA, CDR2 FQGTGA. This CDR3 contains 15 residues. In nucleotides, the CDR3 is TGTGCTAGCAGCTCCCCGGGAAGGGGAGGGGGTGCCCGGTACTTC. Its translation is CASSSPGRGGGARYF.

A word on this clonotype: A much larger clonotype is one base distant, so this may be a read error. V usage is TRBV12-3 or TRBV12-4 and J usage is TRBJ1-1, with D possibly matching TRBD1 (5 bases). The CDR3 loop spans 14 amino acids. Trimming stripped 7 bases from V and 4 bases from J, with 16 bases between. CDR3 nucleotide sequence: TGTGCCAGCAATCTGACAGCGGGAGCCACTGAAGCTTTCTTT. It codes for CASNLTAGATEAFF.

As regards this clonotype: This may stem from a read error, because a much larger clone lies one nucleotide away. The chain recombines TRBV20-1 with TRBJ2-5; D is uncertain. Germline V gene sequence: CDR1 DFQATT, CDR2 SNEGSKA (reference sequence). This CDR3 has 14 residues. The CDR3: CGVQESSLKETQYF. CDR3 in DNA: TGCGGTGTTCAAGAGAGTAGCCTGAAAGAGACCCAGTACTTC.

The chain employs TRBV7-2 and TRBJ1-2, with TRBD1 as a possible D gene (5 bases). The CDR3 sequence is 15 residues long. V was shortened by 0 bases and J by 3 bases, with 11 bases between the two germline ends. Germline loops: CDR1 SGHTA, CDR2 FQGNSA. CDR3 protein: CASSLAPVGDYGYTF. As DNA, the CDR3 is TGTGCCAGCAGCTTAGCCCCGGTGGGGGACTATGGCTACACCTTC. Complete variable domain (other parts from reference TRBV7-2 and TRBJ1-2): GAGVSQSPSNKVTEKGKDVELRCDPISGHTALYWYRQSLGQGLEFLIYFQGNSAPDKSGLPSDRFSAERTGGSVSTLTIQRTQQEDSAVYLCASSLAPVGDYGYTFGSGTRLTVV.

About this clonotype: The conserved closing phenylalanine or tryptophan is absent in this CDR3, likely reflecting a read error. The DNA is omitted, as the CDR3 cannot be located on it reliably, and the CDR3 follows TCRdb's listing. V is TRBV10-3 and J is TRBJ2-7; TRBD2, the table's D call, was not compared with the DNA. The CDR3 adds up to 15 amino acids, both ends counted. Germline values: CDR1 ENHRY, CDR2 SYGVKD. CDR3 protein: CAISEYMDYGHAYCS.

This clonotype was detected a few times. The rearrangement joins TRBV30 to TRBJ2-4; 8 bases agree with TRBD1. The CDR3 runs 14 residues. J gave up 6 bases and V 2 bases, and 6 bases lay outside the gene matches. CDR1 GTSNPN and CDR2 SVGIG come from the germline V gene (reference sequence). The CDR3 reads CAWSLRTGRNIQYF. The CDR3 nucleotides are TGTGCCTGGAGTCTTCGGACAGGGAGAAACATTCAGTACTTC.

The V and J genes are TRBV5-1 and TRBJ1-2, with D unclear. Germline values: CDR1 SGHRS, CDR2 YFSETQ. The CDR3 is 14 amino acids. V lost 4 bases and J lost 7, with 17 bases in between. The CDR3: CASSAACSECGYTF. CDR3 sequence (DNA): TGCGCCAGCAGCGCGGCGTGCAGCGAATGTGGCTACACCTTC.

The chain couples TRBV10-3 to TRBJ2-2; D is undetermined. CDR1 and CDR2 from the germline V gene are ENHRY and SYGVKD. This CDR3 has 16 residues. Trimming removed 6 bases at V and 1 base at J, with 15 bases between. CDR3 sequence reads: CAIRVSGRRNTGELFF. DNA of the CDR3: TGTGCCATCAGAGTGAGTGGCCGGAGGAACACCGGGGAGCTGTTTTTT.

This clonotype was recorded at least ten times. The chain recombines TRBV11-2 with TRBJ2-7; tentative D call: TRBD1 (6 bases). In germline, CDR1 is SGHAT, CDR2 FQNNGV. V dropped 8 bases and J dropped 2 bases, with 19 bases sitting between them. The CDR3 sequence is 15 residues long. The CDR3 DNA follows: TGTGCCAGCCAGCATCAGGACAGCGAAGCCTACGAGCAGTACTTC. Its translation is CASQHQDSEAYEQYF.